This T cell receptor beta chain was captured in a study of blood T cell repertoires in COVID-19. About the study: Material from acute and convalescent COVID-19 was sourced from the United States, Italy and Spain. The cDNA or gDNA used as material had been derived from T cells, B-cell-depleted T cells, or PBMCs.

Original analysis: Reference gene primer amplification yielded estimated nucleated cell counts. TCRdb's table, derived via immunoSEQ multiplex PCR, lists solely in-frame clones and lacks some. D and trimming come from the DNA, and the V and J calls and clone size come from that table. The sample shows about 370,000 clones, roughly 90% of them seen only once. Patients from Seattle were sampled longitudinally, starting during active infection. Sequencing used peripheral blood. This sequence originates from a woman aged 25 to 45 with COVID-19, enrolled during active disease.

The CDR3 loop is CASSPRTEGDTEAFF. DNA for the CDR3: TGTGCCAGTAGTCCCCGGACAGAGGGGGACACTGAAGCTTTCTTT. This chain joins TRBV19 and TRBJ1-1; perhaps TRBD1 as D (6 bases). The CDR3 contains 15 residues. V lost 5 bases to trimming and J lost 3 bases, with 16 bases between them. From germline, CDR1 is LNHDA and CDR2 SQIVND (reference sequence).